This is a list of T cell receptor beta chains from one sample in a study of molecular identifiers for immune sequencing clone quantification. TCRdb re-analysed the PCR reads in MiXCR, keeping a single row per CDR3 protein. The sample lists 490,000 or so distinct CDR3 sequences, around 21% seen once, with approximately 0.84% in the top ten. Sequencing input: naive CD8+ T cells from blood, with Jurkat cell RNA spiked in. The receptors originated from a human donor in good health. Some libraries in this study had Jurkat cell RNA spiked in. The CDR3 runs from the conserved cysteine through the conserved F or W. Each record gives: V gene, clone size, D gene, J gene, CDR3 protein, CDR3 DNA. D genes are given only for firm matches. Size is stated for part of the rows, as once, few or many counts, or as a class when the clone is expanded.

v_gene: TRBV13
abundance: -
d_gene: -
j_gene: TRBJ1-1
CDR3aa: CASSRGVGQFDTEAFF
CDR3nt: TGTGCCAGCAGCCGCGGGGTGGGGCAGTTCGACACTGAAGCTTTCTTT

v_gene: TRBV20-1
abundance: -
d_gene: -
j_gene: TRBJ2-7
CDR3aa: CSAYPDLGRYEQYF
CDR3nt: TGCAGTGCTTACCCAGACCTAGGCCGCTACGAGCAGTACTTC

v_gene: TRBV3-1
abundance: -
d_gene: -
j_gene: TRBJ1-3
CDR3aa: CASSQEKGQSSGNTIYF
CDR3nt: TGTGCCAGCAGCCAAGAGAAGGGACAATCCTCTGGAAACACCATATATTTT

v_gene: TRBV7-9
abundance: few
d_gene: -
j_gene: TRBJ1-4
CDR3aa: CASSARKGTSSNEKLFF
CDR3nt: TGTGCCAGCAGCGCAAGGAAGGGCACCAGTAGTAATGAAAAACTGTTTTTT

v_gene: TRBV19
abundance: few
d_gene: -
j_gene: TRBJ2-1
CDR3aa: CASSISAYSYNEQFF
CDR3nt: TGTGCCAGTAGTATATCTGCGTACTCCTACAATGAGCAGTTCTTC

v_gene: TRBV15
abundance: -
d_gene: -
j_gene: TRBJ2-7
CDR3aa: CATSGKAGGKGPYEQYF
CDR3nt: TGTGCCACCAGCGGAAAGGCAGGCGGGAAAGGCCCCTACGAGCAGTACTTC

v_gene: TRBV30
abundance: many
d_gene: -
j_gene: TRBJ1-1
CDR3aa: CAWSRTEAFF
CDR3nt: TGTGCCTGGAGTCGGACTGAAGCTTTCTTT

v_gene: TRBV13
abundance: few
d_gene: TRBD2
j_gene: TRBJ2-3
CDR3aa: CASSPPVSSGLTDTQYF
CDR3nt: TGTGCCAGCAGCCCCCCGGTGTCTAGCGGGCTAACAGATACGCAGTATTTT

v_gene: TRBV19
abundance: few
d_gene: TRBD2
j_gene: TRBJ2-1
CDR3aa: CASSILLAARGEQFF
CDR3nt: TGTGCCAGTAGTATTCTCCTAGCGGCTAGGGGTGAGCAGTTCTTC

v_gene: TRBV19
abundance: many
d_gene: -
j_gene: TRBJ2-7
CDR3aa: CASSTTVYFHEQYF
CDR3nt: TGTGCCAGTAGTACGACAGTGTACTTCCACGAGCAGTACTTC

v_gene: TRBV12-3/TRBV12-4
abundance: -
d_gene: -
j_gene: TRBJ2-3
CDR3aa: CGSSLAPPDTQCF
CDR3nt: TGTGGGAGTAGCCTCGCGCCCCCAGATACGCAGTGTTTT

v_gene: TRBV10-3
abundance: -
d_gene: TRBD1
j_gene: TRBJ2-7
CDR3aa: CAISGDREYEQYF
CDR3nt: TGTGCCATCAGTGGGGACAGGGAGTACGAGCAGTACTTC

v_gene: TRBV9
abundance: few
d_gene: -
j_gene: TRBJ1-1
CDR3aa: CASSAGTSPGTEAFF
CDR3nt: TGTGCCAGCAGCGCGGGGACCTCCCCAGGCACTGAAGCTTTCTTT

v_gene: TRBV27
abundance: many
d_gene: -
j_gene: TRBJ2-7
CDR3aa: CASSFGRSSYEQYF
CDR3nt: TGTGCCAGCAGTTTCGGAAGAAGCTCCTACGAGCAGTACTTC

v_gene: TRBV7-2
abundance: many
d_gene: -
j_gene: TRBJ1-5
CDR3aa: CASSPGRTSNQPQHF
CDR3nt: TGTGCCAGCAGCCCGGGACGGACTAGCAATCAGCCCCAGCATTTT

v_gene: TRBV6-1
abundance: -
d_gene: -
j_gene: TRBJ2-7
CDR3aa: CANSLGNEQYF
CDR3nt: TGTGCCAACAGTCTAGGGAACGAGCAGTACTTC

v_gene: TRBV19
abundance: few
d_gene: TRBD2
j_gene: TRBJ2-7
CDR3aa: CASMGAGGSYEQYF
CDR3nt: TGTGCCAGCATGGGAGCGGGGGGCTCCTACGAGCAGTACTTC

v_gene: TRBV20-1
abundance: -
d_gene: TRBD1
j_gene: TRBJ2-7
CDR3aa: CSARSKRDSTYEQYF
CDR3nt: TGCAGTGCTAGATCCAAAAGGGACAGTACCTACGAGCAGTACTTC

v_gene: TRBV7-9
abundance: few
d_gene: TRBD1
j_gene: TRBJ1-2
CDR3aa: CASSPPGTGVNGYTF
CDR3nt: TGTGCCAGCAGCCCACCCGGGACAGGGGTTAATGGCTACACCTTC

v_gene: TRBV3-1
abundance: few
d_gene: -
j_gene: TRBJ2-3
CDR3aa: CASSHKGGSTDTQYF
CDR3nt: TGTGCCAGCAGCCACAAGGGCGGATCCACAGATACGCAGTATTTT

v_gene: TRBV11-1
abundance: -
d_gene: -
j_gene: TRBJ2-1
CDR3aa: CASSQRTPDYNEQFF
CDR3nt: TGTGCCAGCAGCCAAAGGACCCCAGACTACAATGAGCAGTTCTTC

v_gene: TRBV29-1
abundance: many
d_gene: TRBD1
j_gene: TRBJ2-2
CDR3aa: CSVRGTGGFTGELFF
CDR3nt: TGCAGCGTGCGCGGGACAGGGGGCTTCACCGGGGAGCTGTTTTTT

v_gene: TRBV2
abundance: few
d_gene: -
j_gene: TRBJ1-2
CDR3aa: CASSVKGTDYGYTF
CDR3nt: TGTGCCAGCAGTGTAAAGGGGACGGACTATGGCTACACCTTC

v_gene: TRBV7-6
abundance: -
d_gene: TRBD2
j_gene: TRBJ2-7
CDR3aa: CASSLGGLAGEYEQYF
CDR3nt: TGTGCCAGCAGCTTAGGCGGCCTAGCGGGAGAGTACGAGCAGTACTTC

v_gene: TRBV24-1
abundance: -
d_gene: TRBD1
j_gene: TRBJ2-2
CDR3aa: CTTSDKDRGRSGELFF
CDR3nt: TGTACCACCAGTGATAAAGACAGGGGTAGGTCCGGGGAGCTGTTTTTT

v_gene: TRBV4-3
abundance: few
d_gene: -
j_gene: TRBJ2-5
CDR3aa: CASSQTLMGETQYF
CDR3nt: TGCGCCAGCAGCCAAACCCTAATGGGAGAGACCCAGTACTTC

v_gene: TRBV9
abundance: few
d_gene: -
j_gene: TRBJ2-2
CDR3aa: CASSGLVESTGELFF
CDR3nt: TGTGCCAGCAGCGGACTAGTGGAATCGACCGGGGAGCTGTTTTTT

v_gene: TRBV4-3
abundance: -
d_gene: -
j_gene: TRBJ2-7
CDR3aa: CASSQVFAGTVEQYF
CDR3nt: TGCGCCAGCAGCCAAGTGTTTGCCGGGACGGTCGAGCAGTACTTC

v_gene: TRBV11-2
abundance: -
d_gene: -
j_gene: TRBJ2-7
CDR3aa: CASSVARGTGGPYEQYF
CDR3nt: TGTGCCAGCAGCGTCGCCCGGGGTACAGGAGGACCCTACGAGCAGTACTTC

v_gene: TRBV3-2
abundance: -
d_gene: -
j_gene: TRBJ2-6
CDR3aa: CASSPGLAGANVLTF
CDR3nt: TGTGCCAGCAGCCCCGGACTTGCGGGGGCCAACGTCCTGACTTTC

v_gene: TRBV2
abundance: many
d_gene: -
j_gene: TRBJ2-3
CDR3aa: CASSEYRYTDTQYF
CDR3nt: TGTGCCAGCAGTGAATACAGGTACACAGATACGCAGTATTTT

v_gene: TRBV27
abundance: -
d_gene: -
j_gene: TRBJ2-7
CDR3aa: CASSSGLTGYEQYF
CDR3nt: TGTGCCAGCAGTTCTGGGCTAACGGGCTACGAGCAGTACTTC

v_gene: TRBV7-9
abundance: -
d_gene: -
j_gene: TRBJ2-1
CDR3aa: CASTRDYNEQFF
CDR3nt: TGTGCCAGCACCCGGGATTACAATGAGCAGTTCTTC

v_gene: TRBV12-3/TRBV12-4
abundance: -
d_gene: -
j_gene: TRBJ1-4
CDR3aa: CASSLALGVREKLFF
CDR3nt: TGTGCCAGCAGTTTAGCGTTAGGGGTCCGGGAAAAACTGTTTTTT

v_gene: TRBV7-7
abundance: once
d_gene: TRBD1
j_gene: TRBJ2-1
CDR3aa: CASSPGRTGAYNEQFF
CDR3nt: TGTGCTAGCAGCCCTGGCCGGACAGGGGCCTACAATGAGCAGTTCTTC

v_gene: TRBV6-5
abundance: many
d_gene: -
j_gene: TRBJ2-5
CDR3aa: CASSYSDSEETQYF
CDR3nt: TGTGCCAGCAGTTACTCGGACAGTGAAGAGACCCAGTACTTC

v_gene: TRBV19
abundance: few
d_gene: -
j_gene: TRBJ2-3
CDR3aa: CASSIGGTYRTQYF
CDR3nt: TGTGCCAGTAGTATAGGCGGGACCTATAGGACGCAGTATTTT

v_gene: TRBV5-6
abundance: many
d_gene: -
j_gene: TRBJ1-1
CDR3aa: CASSLAGGGGTEAFF
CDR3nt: TGTGCCAGCAGCTTGGCCGGGGGAGGGGGCACTGAAGCTTTCTTT

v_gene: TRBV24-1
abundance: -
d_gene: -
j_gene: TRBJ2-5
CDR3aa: CATTCPRQRHQETQYF
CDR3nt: TGTGCCACCACGTGCCCGAGACAGAGGCATCAAGAGACCCAGTACTTC

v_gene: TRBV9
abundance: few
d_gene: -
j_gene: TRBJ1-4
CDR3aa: CASSPFVGTATNEKLFF
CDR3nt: TGTGCCAGCAGCCCCTTCGTAGGAACGGCAACTAATGAAAAACTGTTTTTT

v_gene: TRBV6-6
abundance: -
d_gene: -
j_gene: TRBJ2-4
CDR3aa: CASSFDWPSSKKGDIQYF
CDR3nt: TGTGCCAGCAGTTTTGACTGGCCTAGCTCCAAAAAGGGGGACATTCAGTACTTC

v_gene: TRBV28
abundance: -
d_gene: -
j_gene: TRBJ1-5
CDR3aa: CAGISLDSNQPQHF
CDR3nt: TGTGCCGGCATCTCCCTGGATAGCAATCAGCCCCAGCATTTT

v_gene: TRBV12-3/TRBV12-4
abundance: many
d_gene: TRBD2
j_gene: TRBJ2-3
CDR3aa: CASSFLGRETDTQYF
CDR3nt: TGTGCCAGCAGTTTCCTTGGGAGGGAGACAGATACGCAGTATTTT

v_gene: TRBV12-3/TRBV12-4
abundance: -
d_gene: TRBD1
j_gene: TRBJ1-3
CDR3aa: CASSQPRGPGNTIYF
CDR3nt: TGTGCCAGCTCCCAACCCAGGGGGCCTGGAAACACCATATATTTT

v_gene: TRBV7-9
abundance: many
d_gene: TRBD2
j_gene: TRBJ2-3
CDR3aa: CASSPSGRNTDTQYF
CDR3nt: TGTGCCAGCAGCCCCAGCGGGAGAAACACAGATACGCAGTATTTT

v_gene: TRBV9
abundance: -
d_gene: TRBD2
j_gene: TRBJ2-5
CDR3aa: CASSVERGVKETQYF
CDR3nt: TGTGCCAGCAGCGTTGAGCGGGGTGTAAAAGAGACCCAGTACTTC

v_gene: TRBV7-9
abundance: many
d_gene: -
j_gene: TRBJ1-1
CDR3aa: CASSLAGDAAFF
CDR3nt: TGTGCCAGCAGCTTAGCAGGGGACGCAGCTTTCTTT

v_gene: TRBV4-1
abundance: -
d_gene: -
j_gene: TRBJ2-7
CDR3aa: CASSQEVMASAWYYEQYF
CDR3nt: TGCGCCAGCAGCCAAGAAGTGATGGCAAGCGCCTGGTACTACGAGCAGTACTTC

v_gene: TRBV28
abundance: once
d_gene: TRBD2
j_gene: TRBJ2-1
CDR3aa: CASSNSPGLAGADNEQFF
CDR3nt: TGTGCCAGCAGTAATTCGCCGGGACTAGCGGGAGCCGACAATGAGCAGTTCTTC

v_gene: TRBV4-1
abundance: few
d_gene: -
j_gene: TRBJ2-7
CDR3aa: CASSQDSGWEQYF
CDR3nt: TGCGCCAGCAGCCAAGACTCAGGCTGGGAGCAGTACTTC

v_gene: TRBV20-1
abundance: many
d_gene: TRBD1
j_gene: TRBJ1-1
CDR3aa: CSPRQGYTEAFF
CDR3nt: TGCAGCCCTAGACAGGGATACACTGAAGCTTTCTTT

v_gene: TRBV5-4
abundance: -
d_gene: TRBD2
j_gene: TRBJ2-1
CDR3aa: CASSLGLAGDGEQFF
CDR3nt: TGTGCCAGCAGCTTGGGACTAGCGGGGGATGGTGAGCAGTTCTTC

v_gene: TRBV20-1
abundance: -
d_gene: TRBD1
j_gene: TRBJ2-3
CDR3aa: CSASVEGTGEFFSTDTQYF
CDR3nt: TGCAGTGCTAGTGTGGAGGGGACAGGGGAGTTTTTTAGCACAGATACGCAGTATTTT

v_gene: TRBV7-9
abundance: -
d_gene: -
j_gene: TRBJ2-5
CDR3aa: CASSLVYLEEGPQETQYF
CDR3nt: TGTGCCAGCAGCTTAGTCTATTTGGAGGAGGGCCCCCAAGAGACCCAGTACTTC

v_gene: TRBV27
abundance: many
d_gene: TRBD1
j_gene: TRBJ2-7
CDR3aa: CASSEQGAHEQYF
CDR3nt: TGTGCCAGCAGTGAACAGGGGGCGCACGAGCAGTACTTC